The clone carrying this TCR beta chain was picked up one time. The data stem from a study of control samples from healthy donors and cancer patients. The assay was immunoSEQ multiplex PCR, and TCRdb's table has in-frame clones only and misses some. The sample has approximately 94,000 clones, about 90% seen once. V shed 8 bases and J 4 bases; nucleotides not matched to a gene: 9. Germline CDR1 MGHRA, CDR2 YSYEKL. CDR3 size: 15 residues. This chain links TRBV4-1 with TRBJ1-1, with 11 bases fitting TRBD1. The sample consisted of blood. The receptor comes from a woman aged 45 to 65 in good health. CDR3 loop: CASATWTGGRTEAFF. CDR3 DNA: TGCGCCAGCGCTACCTGGACAGGGGGCCGCACTGAAGCTTTCTTT.